Here is one T cell receptor beta chain with its context. What it binds is not known. The sample is drawn from a study of early stage breast cancer tumors. Study-level background: Of around 16 invasive breast tumors, about a dozen were hormone receptor-positive, HER2-negative. Samples were sequenced at 7.5 to 10-fold average coverage.

Trimming shortened V by 2 bases and J by 5 bases, and 16 bases separated the two germline ends. Germline V gene lookup returns CDR1 SGHNT and CDR2 YYREEE (reference sequence). The CDR3 sequence is 16 residues long. Method: immunoSEQ multiplex PCR; TCRdb's copy keeps in-frame clones and lacks some. Of about 70,000 clones detected, approximately 80% appear once; the ten largest clones hold about 4.4%. General observations from the study: Functional markers like CD4, CD8 and FOXP3 were missed in bulk sequencing.

This sequence joins TRBV5-4 and TRBJ1-4; D not certain. The receptor was derived from a person in their 40s with breast cancer. The specimen sequenced was blood. Written as DNA, the CDR3 is TGTGCCAGCAGCTTAACGGGAGGGCCAGAAAATGAAAAACTGTTTTTT. It translates to CASSLTGGPENEKLFF.